The 30 T cell receptor beta chains presented below share a single source sample, sequenced in a study of shared clonotypes between healthy human individuals. Assay: immunoSEQ multiplex PCR; the TCRdb copy retains only in-frame clones and omits some. The profile shows about 1.1 million clones, roughly 80% of them singletons. Sequencing input: memory CD4+ T cells from PBMCs. Subset given: CD45RA-negative fraction. The receptors derive from a man younger than 30 in good health. Some clones in this sample may be carry-over from other donors' samples.

The chain has TRBV6-1 and TRBJ2-7; TRBD1 might be the D (6 bases). The V end lost 6 bases, the J end lost 1 base, and 13 bases lay between the germline ends. The CDR3 runs 14 residues. Per the germline V gene, CDR1 is MNHNS and CDR2 is SASEGT. The CDR3 loop is CASRGTRGSYEQYF. The DNA of the CDR3 is TGTGCCAGCAGAGGTACTAGGGGGTCCTACGAGCAGTACTTC.

This chain links TRBV7-9 with TRBJ2-5, with 11 bases that match TRBD2. Germline loops: CDR1 SEHNR, CDR2 FQNEAQ (reference sequence). J gave up 5 bases and V 2 bases, and 7 bases lay outside the gene matches. The CDR3 has 16 residues. CDR3 residues: CASSLILAGAPETQYF. CDR3 coding DNA: TGTGCCAGCAGCTTAATACTAGCGGGGGCCCCCGAGACCCAGTACTTC.

This clone was detected many times. The V gene is TRBV11-2, the J gene TRBJ2-1, with unresolved D. V was shortened by 1 base and J by 4 bases, with 5 bases between the two germline ends. Germline-derived CDR1 and CDR2 are SGHAT and FQNNGV. The CDR3 extends over 13 amino acids. The CDR3 reads CASSLGPYNEQFF. The CDR3 DNA reads as TGTGCCAGCAGCTTAGGCCCATACAATGAGCAGTTCTTC.

This rearrangement joins TRBV6-6 to TRBJ2-5; 9 bases are shared with TRBD2. The CDR3 extends over 16 amino acids. The germline V gene encodes CDR1 MNHNY and CDR2 SVGAGI (reference sequence). V lost 2 bases, J lost 5 bases, and 9 bases stayed unmatched. This CDR3 reads CASSYSLAGNGETQYF. CDR3 nucleotide sequence: TGTGCCAGCAGTTACAGTCTAGCGGGGAATGGGGAGACCCAGTACTTC.

For this clone: Germline is not matched at one junction end, which may reflect a read error. The chain recombines TRBV29-1 with TRBJ1-1, with 7 bases aligning to TRBD1. Germline values: CDR1 SQVTM, CDR2 ANQGSEA. This CDR3 is built from 13 residues. This CDR3 is CSAEQGRRTEAFF. In DNA form, the CDR3 reads TGCAGCGCTGAACAGGGGAGGAGGACTGAAGCTTTCTTT.

The gene calls are TRBV6-1 and TRBJ2-2; perhaps TRBD2 as D (6 bases). CDR1 MNHNS and CDR2 SASEGT come from the germline V gene. This CDR3 has 14 amino acids. Trimming stripped 7 bases from V and 6 bases from J, with 15 bases between. The CDR3: CASIRVLASGELFF. In DNA, the CDR3 is TGTGCCAGCATTCGCGTACTAGCTTCCGGGGAGCTGTTTTTT.

V is TRBV27 and J is TRBJ2-7; TRBD1 matches 10 bases. CDR3 length equals 15 residues. Germline CDR1 is MNHEY and CDR2 is SMNVEV (reference sequence). Unmatched junction bases numbered 11, after V lost 6 bases and J lost 6 bases. The CDR3 spells CASSIPGQGSGEQYF. Here the CDR3 DNA reads TGTGCCAGCAGCATTCCGGGACAGGGGAGCGGCGAGCAGTACTTC.

This chain connects TRBV28 to TRBJ2-5, with D perhaps matching TRBD2 (7 bases). V shed 3 bases and J shed 5 bases, with 16 bases lying between them. The CDR3 is 15 amino acids. Germline-derived CDR1 and CDR2 are MDHEN and SYDVKM. CDR3 sequence (DNA): TGTGCCAGCAGTTTCCCTTCGCGGGGGCTGGAGACCCAGTACTTC. This gives the protein CASSFPSRGLETQYF.

The chain employs TRBV28 and TRBJ2-1; the D gene could be TRBD1 or TRBD2 (5 bases each). Germline V lookup: CDR1 MDHEN, CDR2 SYDVKM. Between the trimmed V and J ends, which lost 8 bases and 0 bases, there was a span of 14 bases. The CDR3 extends over 15 amino acids. CDR3 residues: CASSSTGTSYNEQFF. The DNA for the CDR3 is TGTGCCAGCTCCTCCACCGGGACCTCCTACAATGAGCAGTTCTTC.

The chain is built from TRBV5-1 and TRBJ1-2, with 7 nucleotides matching TRBD1. Germline values: CDR1 SGHRS, CDR2 YFSETQ. The CDR3 contains 17 residues. J gave up 4 bases and V 7 bases, and 19 bases lay outside the gene matches. The DNA for the CDR3 is TGCGCCAGCCGCGACCCCGGGACAGCGACCTTTGGCTATGGCTACACCTTC. This codes for CASRDPGTATFGYGYTF.

The rearrangement joins TRBV6-5 to TRBJ1-2, with TRBD1 matching over 8 bases. The CDR3 totals 14 residues. V was pared by 5 bases and J by 2 bases, with 4 bases of the junction left unmatched. Looked up from germline, CDR1 is MNHEY and CDR2 is SVGAGI. CDR3 in DNA: TGTGCCAGCAGTGTCCGGGACAGGAACTATGGCTACACCTTC. Residues: CASSVRDRNYGYTF.

The rearrangement joins TRBV11-3 to TRBJ2-3; 7 positions match TRBD2. The CDR3 consists of 16 residues. Germline assignment: CDR1 SGHNT and CDR2 YENEEA. The V gene end was trimmed by 0 bases and the J gene end by 0 bases; junction bases not matched to a gene: 3. In nucleotides, the CDR3 is TGTGCCAGCAGCTTAGAGGGTAGCGGGAGCACAGATACGCAGTATTTT. Translated, it gives CASSLEGSGSTDTQYF.

This clone came up a few times. The chain uses TRBV29-1 and TRBJ2-1, with 7 bases aligning to TRBD1. CDR1 is SQVTM and CDR2 is ANQGSEA in the germline V gene. V dropped 3 bases and J dropped 1; count of bases not matched to a gene: 9. The CDR3 has 16 amino acids. The CDR3, as DNA: TGCAGCGTTGAGGACAACAGGGGTAGTTCCTACAATGAGCAGTTCTTC. As protein: CSVEDNRGSSYNEQFF.

This clone has only one observation. This rearrangement joins TRBV11-1 to TRBJ1-1; D not resolved. V dropped 0 bases and J dropped 4 bases, with 6 bases sitting between them. The germline gives CDR1 SGHAT, CDR2 FQDESV (reference sequence). The CDR3 is made up of 13 amino acids. CDR3 region: CASSLAYGTEAFF. The CDR3, as DNA: TGTGCCAGCAGCTTAGCCTATGGCACTGAAGCTTTCTTT.

This chain links TRBV5-4 with TRBJ1-2; D not certain. The CDR3 loop spans 14 amino acids. The germline CDR1 and CDR2 sequences are SGHNT and YYREEE (reference sequence). Trimming cost V 0 bases and J 4 bases, with 10 bases left between them. The CDR3 here is CASSLARTVYGYTF. The CDR3, as DNA: TGTGCCAGCAGCTTGGCCCGGACGGTCTATGGCTACACCTTC.

The J gene is TRBJ2-1, the V gene TRBV7-3; 8 nucleotides align to TRBD1. With V trimmed by 1 base and J by 7 bases, 12 bases remained unmatched. The germline gives CDR1 SGHTA, CDR2 FQGTGA. The length of the CDR3 is 17 residues. This CDR3 reads CASSLRPADRVKNEQFF. The CDR3 DNA sequence: TGTGCCAGCAGCTTAAGGCCAGCGGACAGGGTTAAAAATGAGCAGTTCTTC. The whole variable domain, remainder taken from reference TRBV7-3 and TRBJ2-1, is GAGVSQTPSNKVTEKGKYVELRCDPISGHTALYWYRQSLGQGPEFLIYFQGTGAADDSGLPNDRFFAVRPEGSVSTLKIQRTERGDSAVYLCASSLRPADRVKNEQFFGPGTRLTVL.

The rearrangement uses TRBV6-1 and TRBJ2-3; D gene uncertain. CDR3 length equals 12 residues. V was cut by 5 bases and J by 1 base, with 4 bases left in between. The germline V gene has CDR1 MNHNS and CDR2 SASEGT. The CDR3 DNA sequence: TGTGCCAGCAGTACCCGCACAGATACGCAGTATTTT. This sequence encodes CASSTRTDTQYF.

This clone was seen a single time. The chain has TRBV2 and TRBJ1-4, with D uncertain. V was trimmed by 8 bases and J by 3 bases, leaving 10 bases between them. The CDR3 runs 13 residues. CDR1 is SNHLY and CDR2 is FYNNEI in the germline V gene. The CDR3 DNA reads TGTGCCAGCGCCCTCGGGCCTAATGAAAAACTGTTTTTT. Translating gives CASALGPNEKLFF. Looking up the rest from reference TRBV2 and TRBJ1-4 gives the full variable domain: EPEVTQTPSHQVTQMGQEVILRCVPISNHLYFYWYRQILGQKVEFLVSFYNNEISEKSEIFDDQFSVERPDGSNFTLKIRSTKLEDSAMYFCASALGPNEKLFFGSGTQLSVL.

The V gene is TRBV25-1, the J gene TRBJ2-2, with D uncertain. The CDR3 has 17 residues. Germline CDR1 reads MGHDK; CDR2 reads SYGVNS. The V end was cut by 3 bases, the J end by 7 bases, with 21 bases between. In DNA, the CDR3 is TGTGCCAGCAGTGACCCATCAGTTATCAGAGGATACGGGGAGCTGTTTTTT. Its translation: CASSDPSVIRGYGELFF.

The chain couples TRBV19 to TRBJ2-4; 11 nucleotides line up with TRBD1. After removal of 5 bases from V and 0 bases from J, the junction contained 9 bases not matched to a gene. There are 18 residues in the CDR3. Germline V gene lookup returns CDR1 LNHDA and CDR2 SQIVND (reference sequence). CDR3 sequence (DNA): TGTGCCAGTAGTCGGGGGGACAGGGGGACGATAGCCAAAAACATTCAGTACTTC. Translated, it gives CASSRGDRGTIAKNIQYF.

The sample holds one count of this clone. CDR3 in DNA: TGTGCCAGCAGTTTAGGTAGGGTACAGGGTAATGAAAAACTGTTTTTT. This translates into CASSLGRVQGNEKLFF. The J gene is TRBJ1-4, the V gene TRBV28; a weak D match, TRBD1 (6 bases). With 2 bases removed from V and 4 bases from J, the gap between germline ends came to 14 bases. This CDR3 has 16 residues. CDR1 is MDHEN, CDR2 SYDVKM, per germline.

The chain combines TRBV28 with TRBJ1-5; 10 nucleotides line up with TRBD1. The length of the CDR3 is 19 residues. J lost 1 base, V lost 6 bases, and 15 bases had no gene match. Looked up from germline, CDR1 is MDHEN and CDR2 is SYDVKM. CDR3 region: CASSADRGDKRISNQPQHF. DNA of the CDR3: TGTGCCAGCAGCGCGGACAGGGGGGATAAAAGGATCAGCAATCAGCCCCAGCATTTT. Filled out from reference TRBV28 and TRBJ1-5, the complete variable domain reads DVKVTQSSRYLVKRTGEKVFLECVQDMDHENMFWYRQDPGLGLRLIYFSYDVKMKEKGDIPEGYSVSREKKERFSLILESASTNQTSMYLCASSADRGDKRISNQPQHFGDGTRLSIL.

The rearrangement links TRBV10-1 to TRBJ2-1; 10 bases line up with TRBD1. The J segment lost 9 bases and the V segment lost 4 bases, leaving 6 bases of the junction unmatched. The V gene's germline CDR1 is WNHNN and CDR2 SYGVQD (reference sequence). The CDR3 totals 14 residues. This CDR3 is CASSGDRGTSEQFF. The CDR3 region has the DNA TGCGCCAGCAGTGGGGACAGGGGAACGAGTGAGCAGTTCTTC.

The sample holds many counts of this clone. V and J are TRBV7-2 and TRBJ1-1, with no clear D. This CDR3 has 12 amino acids. Germline V gene sequence: CDR1 SGHTA, CDR2 FQGNSA. Trimming removed 1 base from V and 9 bases from J, with 9 bases in between. CDR3 in amino acids: CASSLVPNKAFF. The CDR3 DNA reads TGTGCCAGCAGCTTAGTTCCGAATAAAGCTTTCTTT.

With regard to this clone: This CDR3 is also generated by other DNA sequences in the sample. The rearrangement joins TRBV6-5 to TRBJ2-5, with 8 positions matching TRBD1. The J call may be mistaken, given a closer DNA end match to TRBJ2-7. The CDR3 runs to 15 residues. The V gene's germline CDR1 is MNHEY and CDR2 SVGAGI. The CDR3, as DNA: TGTGCCAGCAGTTACTCGCCACAGGGGGGATACGAGCAGTACTTC. Translated, it gives CASSYSPQGGYEQYF.

V gene TRBV5-4 combines with J gene TRBJ1-2; weak D call: TRBD1 (5 bases). Germline loops: CDR1 SGHNT, CDR2 YYREEE (reference sequence). V was trimmed by 4 bases and J by 3 bases, leaving 10 bases between them. The CDR3 has 13 residues. CDR3 in amino acids: CASSTRDDYGYTF. CDR3 DNA: TGTGCCAGCAGCACCCGGGACGACTATGGCTACACCTTC.

The chain combines TRBV5-1 with TRBJ2-1, with 8 bases lining up with TRBD2. Trimming took 0 bases from V and 4 from J; bases not matched to a gene: 9. The germline V gene encodes CDR1 SGHRS and CDR2 YFSETQ. CDR3 size: 17 residues. The CDR3: CASSLARDGRAYNEQFF. The CDR3 DNA reads TGCGCCAGCAGCTTGGCCAGGGACGGGAGGGCGTACAATGAGCAGTTCTTC.

V is TRBV2 and J is TRBJ2-5; D is uncertain. The CDR3 spans 12 residues. CDR1 is SNHLY and CDR2 is FYNNEI in the germline V gene. V lost 7 bases and J lost 5, with 11 bases in between. The CDR3 loop reads CASTLSWETQYF. As DNA, the CDR3 is TGTGCCAGCACCCTATCATGGGAGACCCAGTACTTC. The whole variable domain, filled in from reference TRBV2 and TRBJ2-5, reads EPEVTQTPSHQVTQMGQEVILRCVPISNHLYFYWYRQILGQKVEFLVSFYNNEISEKSEIFDDQFSVERPDGSNFTLKIRSTKLEDSAMYFCASTLSWETQYFGPGTRLLVL.

V is TRBV18 and J is TRBJ2-7, with 14 bases that match TRBD2. The V gene's germline CDR1 is KGHSH and CDR2 LQKENI. This CDR3 has 15 amino acids. V was clipped by 5 bases and J by 6 bases; unmatched bases: 6. CDR3: CASSSGLAGDPEQYF. The CDR3 DNA is TGTGCCAGCTCATCGGGACTAGCGGGAGACCCCGAGCAGTACTTC.

This clone was seen only a few times. The rearrangement links TRBV30 to TRBJ2-2; D is undetermined. The V gene's germline CDR1 is GTSNPN and CDR2 SVGIG (reference sequence). With 5 bases removed from V and 2 bases from J, the gap between germline ends came to 3 bases. This CDR3 region has 11 residues. This CDR3 reads CAWANTGELFF. DNA of the CDR3: TGTGCCTGGGCAAACACCGGGGAGCTGTTTTTT.